The entry below describes one T cell receptor beta chain. V was shortened by 3 bases and J by 1 base, with 9 bases between the two germline ends. CDR3 length equals 15 residues. Germline values: CDR1 MNHGY, CDR2 SVAAGI. For TCR beta, libraries came from iRepertoire HTBI primers and Arm-PCR of CDR3 regions. Using its own MiXCR run on the multiplex PCR reads, TCRdb lists one record per CDR3 protein. The sample records about 470,000 distinct CDR3 sequences, 20% to 25% being singletons. This record belongs to a study of regulatory T cells in long-lasting Graves disease. Stated time point: persistent/refractory GD, antithyroid drugs over 5 years with positive TRAb. After RNA was extracted from PBMCs, the TCR library was made from it.

The chain joins TRBV6-9 to TRBJ2-2; the D gene is possibly TRBD1 (7 bases). This TCR derives from a female donor with Graves disease. The sample here was peripheral blood mononuclear cells (PBMCs), taken when the disease was refractory, from a patient treated with antithyroid drugs. This CDR3 is CASSYRGENTGELFF. The CDR3 bases are TGTGCCAGCAGTTACAGGGGGGAGAACACCGGGGAGCTGTTTTTT.